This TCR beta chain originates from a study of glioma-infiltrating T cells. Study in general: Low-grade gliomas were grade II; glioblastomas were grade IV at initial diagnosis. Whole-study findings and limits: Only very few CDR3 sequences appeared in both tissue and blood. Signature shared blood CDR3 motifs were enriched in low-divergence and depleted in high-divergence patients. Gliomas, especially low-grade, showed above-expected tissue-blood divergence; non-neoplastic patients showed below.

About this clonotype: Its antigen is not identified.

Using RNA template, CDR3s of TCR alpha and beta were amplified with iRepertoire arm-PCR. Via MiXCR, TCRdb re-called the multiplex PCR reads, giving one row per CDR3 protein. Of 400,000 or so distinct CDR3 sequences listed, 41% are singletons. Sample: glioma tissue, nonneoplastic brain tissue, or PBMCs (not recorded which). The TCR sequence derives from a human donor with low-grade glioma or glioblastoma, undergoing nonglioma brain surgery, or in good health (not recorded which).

The CDR3 DNA sequence: TGTGCCAGCAGTTACTCAGGGGTGGCTGAGCAGTACTTC. Translation: CASSYSGVAEQYF. The chain recombines TRBV6-6 with TRBJ2-7; D possibly corresponds to TRBD1 (5 bases). Trimming left V 0 bases short and J 7 bases short, with 10 bases between. Per germline, CDR1 MNHNY and CDR2 SVGAGI (reference sequence). This CDR3 has 13 amino acids.